This TCR beta chain was profiled in a study of blood T cell repertoires in COVID-19. Study in general: Samples came from the United States, Italy and Spain, spanning acute and convalescent COVID-19.

TCRdb's copy holds only in-frame clones and misses some; the assay was immunoSEQ multiplex PCR. This sample has about 290,000 clones, with just under 85% found just once. V lost 6 bases, J lost 2 bases, and 17 bases lay in between. The CDR3 consists of 15 residues. Germline V gene lookup returns CDR1 MGHDK and CDR2 SYGVNS. This sequence was found in a woman between 50 and 59 years old with active or convalescent COVID-19. This chain uses TRBV25-1 with TRBJ2-7, with D perhaps matching TRBD1 (6 bases). Sequencing used peripheral blood. The chain's CDR3 is CASRSRGLETYEQYF. The CDR3 coding sequence is TGTGCCAGCAGATCCAGGGGTCTCGAGACCTACGAGCAGTACTTC.